The rows below give T cell receptor beta chains drawn from one sample of a study of beta chain features in type 1 diabetes. Assay used: immunoSEQ multiplex PCR; TCRdb lists only in-frame clones, some missing. The repertoire holds a few hundred thousand clones, around 13% seen once, with approximately 0.01% in the top ten. Sequences were obtained from naive CD4+ T cells from blood. These receptors all come from a woman aged 18-30 years with type 1 diabetes. Both conserved end residues are part of each CDR3. D genes are given only for firm matches. Size is stated for part of the rows, as once, few or many counts, or as a class when the clone is expanded.

>TRBJ2-7|-|-|TRBV6-5
CASSYSGRVGLYEQYF
>TRBJ2-7|-|few|TRBV19
CASSSTGISYEQYF
>TRBJ2-7|-|few|TRBV14
CASSQIAPQQYF
>TRBJ1-6|-|-|TRBV11-2
CASRSPGVGNSPLHF
>TRBJ1-2|-|once|TRBV6-5
CASSYGGGYTF
>TRBJ1-1|-|-|TRBV7-9
CASSLGSGSGTEAFF
>TRBJ1-5|-|few|TRBV7-9
CASSSIVRGTDQPQHF
>TRBJ2-7|TRBD1|few|TRBV5-6
CASSLERTGADEQYF
>TRBJ2-5|TRBD1|few|TRBV28
CASSSPGTAQETQYF
>TRBJ1-2|-|few|TRBV2
CARTPYRTVYGYTF
>TRBJ2-5|TRBD2|-|TRBV9
CASSVRGEKETQYF
>TRBJ2-3|-|few|TRBV2
CASSGIAVSTDTQYF